Listed below are T cell receptor beta chains from one sample, sequenced in a study of graft-versus-host responses after intestinal transplantation. Clones were sequenced by immunoSEQ multiplex PCR, and TCRdb holds only the in-frame ones, with some missing. The data contain 40,000 to 55,000 clones, around 90% of them singletons. What these receptors recognize is not known. This material consisted of unstimulated CD4+ T cells sorted from spleen or lymph node cells, taken before transplant. The receptors originated from a human donor who was the organ donor for an intestinal transplant. CDR3s include the opening cysteine and the closing phenylalanine or tryptophan. Fields, in order: V gene, D gene, J gene, clone size, CDR3 DNA, CDR3 protein. A D gene is named only where the DNA matches it firmly. The size entry is marked missing in some rows and otherwise reads once, few, many or a size class.

v_gene: TRBV5-4; d_gene: TRBD2; j_gene: TRBJ2-7; abundance: NA; CDR3nt: TGTGCCAGCAGCCCGGGGACTAGCGGGAGCCACGAGCAGTACTTC; CDR3aa: CASSPGTSGSHEQYF
v_gene: TRBV18; d_gene: NA; j_gene: TRBJ1-4; abundance: NA; CDR3nt: TGTGCCAGCTCACCACGCCCACCGGAGCCAACTAATGAAAAACTGTTTTTT; CDR3aa: CASSPRPPEPTNEKLFF
v_gene: TRBV30; d_gene: NA; j_gene: TRBJ2-7; abundance: NA; CDR3nt: TGTGCCTGGAGTGTACACTACGAGCAGTACTTC; CDR3aa: CAWSVHYEQYF
v_gene: TRBV6-6; d_gene: TRBD1; j_gene: TRBJ2-7; abundance: NA; CDR3nt: TGTGCCAGCAGGTTCGGGACAGGGAGGGTGGATGAGCAGTACTTC; CDR3aa: CASRFGTGRVDEQYF
v_gene: TRBV9; d_gene: TRBD2; j_gene: TRBJ2-1; abundance: NA; CDR3nt: TGTGCCAGCAGCGCAGGGACTAGCGTAAACAATGAGCAGTTCTTC; CDR3aa: CASSAGTSVNNEQFF
v_gene: TRBV28; d_gene: NA; j_gene: TRBJ2-2; abundance: NA; CDR3nt: TGTGCCAGCAGACACACGAACACCGGGGAGCTGTTTTTT; CDR3aa: CASRHTNTGELFF
v_gene: TRBV19; d_gene: NA; j_gene: TRBJ2-4; abundance: NA; CDR3nt: TGTGCCAGTACCCTCACTCGGGGAAAAAACATTCAGTACTTC; CDR3aa: CASTLTRGKNIQYF
v_gene: TRBV7-2; d_gene: NA; j_gene: TRBJ2-3; abundance: NA; CDR3nt: TGTGCCAGCAGCTTAGGGCGGGGCACAGATACGCAGTATTTT; CDR3aa: CASSLGRGTDTQYF
v_gene: TRBV18; d_gene: NA; j_gene: TRBJ1-2; abundance: NA; CDR3nt: TGTGCCAGCTCCGGGAACTATGGCTACACCTTC; CDR3aa: CASSGNYGYTF
v_gene: TRBV7-2; d_gene: TRBD1; j_gene: TRBJ2-7; abundance: NA; CDR3nt: TGTGCCAGCAGCTTAGCCTACGGGACAGCCTCCAACTACGAGCAGTACTTC; CDR3aa: CASSLAYGTASNYEQYF
v_gene: TRBV29-1; d_gene: TRBD2; j_gene: TRBJ2-5; abundance: NA; CDR3nt: TGCAGCAGCGGGAGACAGTTCCAAGAGACCCAGTACTTC; CDR3aa: CSSGRQFQETQYF
v_gene: TRBV28; d_gene: TRBD2; j_gene: TRBJ2-1; abundance: NA; CDR3nt: TGTGCCGCGGGACTACGGGACAATGAGCAGTTCTTC; CDR3aa: CAAGLRDNEQFF
v_gene: TRBV28; d_gene: NA; j_gene: TRBJ2-3; abundance: once; CDR3nt: TGTGCCAGCAGGGCGGGCAGGAACACAGATACGCAGTATTTT; CDR3aa: CASRAGRNTDTQYF
v_gene: TRBV7-6; d_gene: TRBD2; j_gene: TRBJ2-7; abundance: NA; CDR3nt: TGTGCCAGCAGCTCCCAGGCGGGAGACGGGTCCTACGAGCAGTACTTC; CDR3aa: CASSSQAGDGSYEQYF